This T cell receptor (beta chain) derives from a study of technical replicates of blood from a handful of donors. Here immunoSEQ multiplex PCR was the method, and the copy in TCRdb shows in-frame clones only, minus some. The data contain around 80,000 clones, more than 80% of them singletons. The sequence was collected from a human donor in good health. The sequenced sample was T cells isolated from PBMCs.

CDR3 protein: CASSSHRGALLYEQYF. CDR3 in DNA: TGTGCCAGCAGTTCACACAGGGGCGCTCTTCTATACGAGCAGTACTTC. The rearrangement uses TRBV27 and TRBJ2-7; 7 positions agree with TRBD1. The V and J ends lost 4 bases and 4 bases, in that order; junction bases with no gene match: 13. Germline V gene data show CDR1 as MNHEY and CDR2 as SMNVEV (reference sequence). This CDR3 spans 16 amino acids.